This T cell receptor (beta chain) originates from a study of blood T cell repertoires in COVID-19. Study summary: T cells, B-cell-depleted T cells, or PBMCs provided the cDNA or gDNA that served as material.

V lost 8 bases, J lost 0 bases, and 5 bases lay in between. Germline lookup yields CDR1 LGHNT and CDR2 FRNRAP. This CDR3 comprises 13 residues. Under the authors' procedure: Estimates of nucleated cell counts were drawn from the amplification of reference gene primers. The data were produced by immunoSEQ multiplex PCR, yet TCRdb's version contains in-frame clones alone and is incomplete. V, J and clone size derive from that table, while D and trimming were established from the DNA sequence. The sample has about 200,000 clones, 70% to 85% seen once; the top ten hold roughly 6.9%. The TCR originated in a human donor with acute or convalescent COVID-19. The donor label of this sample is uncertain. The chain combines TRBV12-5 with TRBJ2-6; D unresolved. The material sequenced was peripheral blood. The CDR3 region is CASTISGANVLTF. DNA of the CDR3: TGTGCTAGTACAATCTCTGGGGCCAACGTCCTGACTTTC.